This TCR beta chain was recovered during a study of T cell responses to AZD1222 COVID-19 vaccine. Findings and caveats of the study: At 160-218 and 743-854, vaccine-associated CD4 TCRs were dominant, and they spanned spike.

The CDR3 covers 15 residues. The germline V gene has CDR1 MGHRA and CDR2 YSYEKL. Between the trimmed V and J ends, which lost 4 bases and 7 bases, there was a span of 19 bases. The protocol was immunoSEQ multiplex PCR, while the TCRdb copy is restricted to in-frame clones and leaves out a portion. Of roughly 100,000 clones in the sample, about 90% were seen once. Details on this clone: Antigen: not known.

The V and J genes are TRBV4-1 and TRBJ1-2; no reliable D call. The sequenced sample was peripheral blood, obtained 28 days after the second AZD1222 dose. The TCR comes from an adult who received the AZD1222 COVID-19 vaccine. The CDR3 nucleotides read TGCGCCAGCAGCCTACCTACCCCTGATCTGGGTGGCTACACCTTC. Its translation is CASSLPTPDLGGYTF.